Listed below are T cell receptor beta chains from one sample, sequenced in a study of regulatory T cells in long-lasting Graves disease. TCRdb re-analysed the multiplex PCR reads in MiXCR, keeping a single row per CDR3 protein. The table lists around 420,000 distinct CDR3 sequences, roughly a sixth of them singletons. The sequencing used peripheral blood mononuclear cells (PBMCs), collected at new diagnosis, from a patient treated with antithyroid drugs. The receptor set was obtained from a female donor with Graves disease. Both conserved end residues are part of each CDR3. A D gene is named only where the DNA matches it firmly. Not all rows give a size; the values are once, few, many and, for expanded clones, a class.

>TRBV5-1|TRBD2|TRBJ2-2|many
CASSAGLDTGELFF
TGCGCCAGCAGCGCGGGACTAGACACCGGGGAGCTGTTTTTT
>TRBV27|NA|TRBJ1-1|many
CASSLSPGPNTEAFF
TGTGCCAGCAGTTTATCGCCGGGGCCGAACACTGAAGCTTTCTTT
>TRBV14|NA|TRBJ2-5|many
CASSQDRGSYQETQYF
TGTGCCAGCAGCCAAGACAGGGGAAGTTACCAAGAGACCCAGTACTTC
>TRBV28|NA|TRBJ2-7|few
CASSSAGGTYSYEQYF
TGTGCCAGCAGTTCCGCCGGAGGGACCTACTCCTACGAGCAGTACTTC
>TRBV11-3|NA|TRBJ2-7|once
CASSLETGLAYEQYF
TGTGCCAGCAGCTTAGAAACAGGGTTGGCCTACGAGCAGTACTTC
>TRBV19|NA|TRBJ2-3|NA
CASSIRTHGPDTQYF
TGTGCCAGTAGTATTCGGACTCACGGCCCAGATACGCAGTATTTT
>TRBV27|TRBD1|TRBJ2-1|many
CASSYDRARYYNEQFF
TGTGCCAGCAGTTATGACAGGGCCCGGTACTACAATGAGCAGTTCTTC
>TRBV5-1|TRBD2|TRBJ2-7|once
CASSLRGGSAYEQYF
TGCGCCAGCAGCTTGCGGGGGGGTAGCGCCTACGAGCAGTACTTC
>TRBV27|NA|TRBJ1-1|many
CASRASYTEAFF
TGTGCCAGCAGGGCCAGCTACACTGAAGCTTTCTTT
>TRBV27|TRBD1|TRBJ1-6|many
CASSPRDRVYPRGYSPLHF
TGTGCCAGCAGTCCCCGGGACAGGGTGTATCCCCGGGGATACTCACCCCTCCACTTT
>TRBV12-3/TRBV12-4|NA|TRBJ1-2|few
CASRQGRGYTF
TGTGCCAGCAGGCAGGGCCGCGGCTACACCTTC
>TRBV7-2|NA|TRBJ2-3|many
CASSPPPGRTQYF
TGTGCCAGCAGCCCCCCCCCTGGACGAACGCAGTATTTT
>TRBV7-2|TRBD1|TRBJ1-5|few
CASSLGQGALVGQPQHF
TGTGCCAGCAGCCTTGGACAGGGGGCTCTTGTGGGTCAGCCCCAGCATTTT
>TRBV2|TRBD1|TRBJ1-1|many
CASSEQTGRTEAFF
TGTGCCAGCAGTGAACAGACAGGGCGTACCGAAGCTTTCTTT
>TRBV18|TRBD1|TRBJ2-5|once
CATRSATGGVQETQYF
TGTGCCACCCGCAGCGCGACAGGGGGCGTTCAAGAGACCCAGTACTTC
>TRBV3-1|TRBD1|TRBJ2-2|many
CATGEHTGELFF
TGTGCAACAGGGGAGCACACCGGGGAGCTGTTTTTT
>TRBV20-1|NA|TRBJ2-3|many
CSGVFTGIRDTQYF
TGCAGTGGTGTTTTTACAGGGATTCGTGATACGCAGTATTTT
>TRBV15|NA|TRBJ2-7|few
CATSTSPGQSYEQYF
TGTGCCACCAGCACTTCCCCCGGACAGTCCTACGAGCAGTACTTC
>TRBV7-9|TRBD2|TRBJ2-1|few
CASSGFAGGHYNEQFF
TGTGCCAGCAGCGGGTTTGCGGGAGGGCATTACAATGAGCAGTTCTTC
>TRBV12-3/TRBV12-4|NA|TRBJ1-1|NA
CASRMMKRDTEAFF
TGTGCCAGCAGAATGATGAAGCGGGACACCGAAGCTTTCTTT
>TRBV12-3/TRBV12-4|NA|TRBJ2-5|few
CASSFVGETQYF
TGTGCCAGCAGTTTCGTCGGGGAGACCCAGTACTTC
>TRBV12-3/TRBV12-4|TRBD1|TRBJ2-7|few
CASSEVQKSGTGSYEQYF
TGTGCCAGCAGTGAAGTGCAGAAGAGCGGGACAGGGTCCTACGAGCAGTACTTC
>TRBV5-1|TRBD1|TRBJ2-7|many
CASSSGTGGGEQYF
TGCGCCAGCAGCTCCGGGACAGGGGGAGGTGAGCAGTACTTC
>TRBV6-2/TRBV6-3|TRBD1|TRBJ1-6|NA
CASTLGGAIEGGYNSPLHF
TGTGCCAGCACCTTAGGGGGCGCTATAGAAGGGGGCTATAATTCACCCCTCCACTTT
>TRBV12-3/TRBV12-4|NA|TRBJ1-1|many
CASSSPPGGRRTEAFF
TGTGCCAGCAGTTCCCCCCCCGGGGGGAGAAGAACTGAAGCTTTCTTT
>TRBV6-5|TRBD2|TRBJ2-3|many
CASSYSPGLAGGRGTDTQYF
TGTGCCAGCAGTTACTCGCCGGGACTAGCGGGAGGGCGGGGCACAGATACGCAGTATTTT
>TRBV28|TRBD2|TRBJ2-3|many
CASSLPSGSADTQYF
TGTGCCAGCAGTTTACCGAGCGGGAGTGCAGATACGCAGTATTTT
>TRBV2|TRBD1|TRBJ2-1|many
CASSATPGQGINEQFF
TGTGCCAGCAGTGCAACTCCGGGACAGGGGATCAATGAGCAGTTCTTC
>TRBV27|NA|TRBJ2-3|many
CASSLGAGEDTQYF
TGTGCCAGCAGTTTAGGGGCAGGGGAAGATACGCAGTATTTT
>TRBV6-2/TRBV6-3|NA|TRBJ1-6|NA
CASSYGRGGSPLHF
TGTGCCAGCAGTTACGGGCGGGGTGGATCACCCCTCCACTTT
>TRBV27|NA|TRBJ1-5|NA
CASSPRNQPQHF
TGTGCCAGCAGTCCTAGGAACCAGCCCCAGCATTTT
>TRBV20-1|TRBD2|TRBJ2-7|many
CSASPPAGVGEQYF
TGCAGTGCCTCCCCCCCAGCGGGAGTCGGCGAGCAGTACTTC
>TRBV12-3/TRBV12-4|NA|TRBJ1-1|NA
CASTEREATEAFF
TGTGCCAGCACGGAGCGGGAGGCCACTGAAGCTTTCTTT
>TRBV6-2/TRBV6-3|TRBD1|TRBJ2-1|many
CASSYSTGSETGLNEQFF
TGTGCCAGCAGTTACTCGACGGGTTCGGAGACAGGGTTAAACGAGCAGTTCTTC
>TRBV7-3|NA|TRBJ2-3|NA
CASSLNPTLSTDTQYF
TGTGCCAGCAGCTTAAACCCCACCCTGAGCACAGATACGCAGTATTTT
>TRBV7-9|NA|TRBJ2-7|many
CASSLNQGNYEQYF
TGTGCCAGCAGCTTAAATCAGGGGAACTACGAGCAGTACTTC
>TRBV29-1|NA|TRBJ1-2|few
CSGGFNYGYTF
TGCAGCGGGGGTTTCAACTATGGCTACACCTTC
>TRBV4-3|NA|TRBJ2-7|NA
CASSQDPSSSSYEQYF
TGCGCCAGCAGCCAAGACCCCTCGTCATCTTCCTACGAGCAGTACTTC
>TRBV11-2|NA|TRBJ1-4|few
CASSLGMGNEKLFF
TGTGCCAGCAGCTTAGGGATGGGGAATGAAAAACTGTTTTTT
>TRBV20-1|TRBD2|TRBJ2-3|many
CSARDLVVGRFRDTQYF
TGCAGTGCTAGAGATTTGGTGGTCGGGAGGTTCCGAGATACGCAGTATTTT
>TRBV20-1|NA|TRBJ2-3|NA
CSARELADTQYF
TGCAGTGCTAGAGAATTGGCAGATACGCAGTATTTT
>TRBV20-1|TRBD2|TRBJ2-7|many
CSARWRGDVSYEQYF
TGCAGTGCTAGGTGGCGGGGGGATGTCTCCTACGAGCAGTACTTC
>TRBV12-3/TRBV12-4|NA|TRBJ1-4|NA
CASTLGHLGGEKLFF
TGTGCCAGCACCTTGGGACACCTCGGGGGTGAAAAACTGTTTTTT
>TRBV20-1|NA|TRBJ1-5|many
CSHLRGGGGGNQPQHF
TGCAGCCACTTGCGAGGGGGGGGAGGGGGAAATCAGCCCCAGCATTTT
>TRBV30|NA|TRBJ2-7|many
CACQGGISYEQYF
TGTGCCTGCCAAGGGGGGATCTCCTACGAGCAGTACTTC
>TRBV6-2/TRBV6-3|NA|TRBJ1-5|many
CASIYRDGHNQPQHF
TGTGCCAGCATTTACCGGGACGGGCACAATCAGCCCCAGCATTTT